This T cell receptor (beta chain) was profiled in a study of T cell responses to AZD1222 COVID-19 vaccine. Study-wide points: Baseline serology detected seropositivity in only six or seven AZD1222 recipients.

Method: immunoSEQ multiplex PCR; TCRdb's copy keeps in-frame clones and lacks some. The sample records some 120,000 clones, 88% being singletons. Details on this clone: Its antigen is unidentified.

Germline V CDR1 and CDR2: SGHRS, YFSETQ. Unmatched junction bases numbered 12, after V lost 4 bases and J lost 6 bases. The CDR3 covers 16 residues. Source: peripheral blood, taken on day 0 of MenACWY control vaccination. This clonotype was obtained from an adult in good health. This chain links TRBV5-1 with TRBJ2-5; TRBD1 aligns across 10 bases. The chain's CDR3 is CASSHPRDRGLKTQYF. The CDR3 nucleotides are TGCGCCAGCAGCCACCCCCGGGACAGGGGATTAAAGACCCAGTACTTC.